This T cell receptor (beta chain) was recorded in a study of shared clonotypes between healthy human individuals (dated by TCRdb to the early 2020s). About the full investigation: A couple of women and a few men aged 18 to 49 years were included in the cohort. Per donor, three plates each were used for CD4 naive and CD4 memory, two for CD8 naive, and one for CD8 memory. The study deeply sequenced blood TCR repertoires of several healthy adults to estimate repertoire size and the extent of clonotype sharing between individuals. To increase sequencing depth and limit assay-specific biases, different laboratories used diverse techniques to prepare libraries and sequence TCR repertoires. Per donor, leukapheresis produced somewhere between about 0.85 and 9.5 billion PBMCs.

As concerns this clone: Its antigen is not yet known. Per-base qualities were not stored, and no clone one base away is much larger.

Cut back by 0 bases and 4 bases, the V and J ends lie 10 bases apart. Reading the germline V gene gives CDR1 SGHRS and CDR2 YFSETQ. The CDR3 runs 14 amino acids, cysteine and phenylalanine included. CDR3 DNA only is kept here, 42 bases in frame from base 1. The investigation overall reported the following: Naive subsets generally had larger estimated clonotype richness than memory subsets. When a few donors were compared, the shared fraction of clonotypes was about 5.5% for naive CD4, over 3% for naive CD8, roughly 2.5% for memory CD4, and 0.3% to 0.5% for memory CD8. Sampling was restricted to blood, and TCR repertoires in tissues likely differ from the TCR repertoires found in blood. Based on pairwise subsampling, the degree of clonotype sharing among donors was expected to be affected by sequencing depth. Clonotypes shared by all four sorted-subset donors showed higher generation probabilities than non-shared clonotypes. Because the study included a small number of donors, the genetic and exposure-history diversity represented was limited. Incomplete sequencing was indicated by rarefaction of sorted-subset datasets, despite the large sequencing depth.

The donors were healthy, HIV-negative adults with no recently reported acute infections or vaccinations. Every donor was a Caucasian adult residing in Nashville, Tennessee, USA. Magnetic negative selection was used to enrich CD4+ T cells, after which naive cells were positively selected on CD45RA and the negative fraction became the memory subset. After blood collection by leukapheresis, PBMCs were isolated using Ficoll-Histopaque density gradient centrifugation and then cryopreserved in the vapor phase of liquid nitrogen. Analytical flow cytometry was used to check the purity and quantity of every magnetically sorted T cell population. Each sorted fraction had its genomic DNA isolated and then quantified by UV absorbance on a Nanodrop 2000c. TCR CDR3 regions were amplified from genomic DNA by multiplex PCR using the deep immunoSEQ assay. Extracted genomic DNA from each cell subset was distributed evenly across all wells of several immunoSEQ 96-well plates, and each plate was treated as a replicate. For sorted subsets, 200 to 250 ng genomic DNA, equal to approximately 30,000 T cell genomes, was loaded into each replicate PCR. The purified libraries were quantified using a Qubit 3.0 fluorometer, sized with a Bioanalyzer 2100, and then quantified again using the KAPA Library Quantification kit. Every immunoSEQ 96-well plate was sequenced on a separate single-read 150-cycle Illumina NextSeq 550 flow cell. The authors' analysis ran thus. Because the immunoSEQ output held only junctional sequences and lacked quality scores, the filtering could not match the filtering applied to full-length reads. Sequences were annotated with PyIR, a Python wrapper for IgBLAST v1.9, and V/J genes and CDR3 were assigned using IMGT germline references. Reads were removed for weak V/J assignments (E-value above 1e-6), missing CDR3, stop codons, out-of-frame junctions, or ambiguous translated residues. V3J clonotypes were defined as sequences sharing the same inferred V gene, J gene, and CDR3 amino acid sequence. The percentage overlap between two repertoires was calculated by dividing the number of shared unique clonotypes by the size of the smaller repertoire. RTK rarefaction, the Chao1 estimator, and Recon v2.1 estimates of unobserved clonotypes were used to assess repertoire richness. OLGA was used to compute generation probabilities for all TCRbeta clonotypes that the gDNA method yielded from a few donors. TCRdb re-hosts the immuneACCESS table, in-frame sequences only. Its copies lack some clones; in the studies checked, an unresolved V gene accounts for under half of them, and the cause for the rest is not known. V and J calls and clone size are given by that table; D and trimming were obtained from the DNA. In all, the sample holds 2 million to 2.5 million clones, and 90% to 95% of those were seen once. Around 0.4% of the sample comes from the top ten.

The chain is encoded by TRBV5-1 joined to TRBJ2-5; a tentative D call is TRBD1 (5 bases match). This sequence originates from a man younger than 30 in good health. Some clones in this sample may be carry-over from other donors' samples. Material for sequencing was naive CD4+ T cells from PBMCs. The intended sense of this specimen's cell subset or site label: CD45RA+ positively selected. The CDR3: CASSLAQQVETQYF. The sequence in DNA is TGCGCCAGCAGCTTGGCCCAACAGGTAGAGACCCAGTACTTC.